The source of this T cell receptor (beta chain) is a study of blood T cell repertoires in COVID-19. The CDR3 extends over 15 amino acids. The trim removed 3 bases at V and 7 bases at J, leaving 7 bases unmatched. From germline, CDR1 is KGHSH and CDR2 LQKENI. Sequencing used immunoSEQ multiplex PCR; TCRdb keeps in-frame clones, though not all of them. The table lists about 360,000 clones, 81% of them singletons. This chain joins TRBV18 and TRBJ2-1, with TRBD2 identical over 9 bases. This receptor was identified in a human donor with acute or convalescent COVID-19. The donor label of this sample is uncertain. Sequencing was done on a sample of peripheral blood. The CDR3 reads CASSPQAGGRNEQFF. The CDR3 region has the DNA TGTGCCAGCTCACCGCAGGCGGGGGGGAGGAATGAGCAGTTCTTC.